This T cell receptor (beta chain) was profiled in a study of T cells in Graves' hyperthyroidism and ophthalmopathy. Study findings and constraints: Expanded thyroid clonotypes (above 0.001) were mostly also found in blood. Ophthalmopathy was told apart from stable hyperthyroidism by a 13 V-J model.

The TCR beta CDR3 regions underwent amplification using RNA transcripts as the source. The HTBI set primed first-round TCR CDR3 RT-PCR. Each CDR3 protein is one row after TCRdb ran MiXCR on the multiplex PCR reads. In the table there are 100,000 to 130,000 distinct CDR3 sequences, approximately 16% of which are singletons. The CDR3 is made up of 15 amino acids. CDR1 is MNHGY, CDR2 SVAAGI, per germline. V trimming: 3 bases; J trimming: 7 bases; junction bases outside the gene matches: 4. A word on this clonotype: The antigen is undetermined.

Lactation, pregnancy, other autoimmune disease or uncontrolled infection excluded patients. On the basis of clinical symptoms, serum thyroxine and TRAb, thyroid ultrasound and orbital computed tomography, diagnoses were made. Sequencing was performed on blood. This sequence originates from a woman aged 45 to 65 with Graves' hyperthyroidism. V and J are TRBV6-9 and TRBJ1-6; TRBD1 agrees at 9 bases. The CDR3 reads CASSYGTGWNSPLHF. The CDR3 coding sequence is TGTGCCAGCAGTTACGGGACAGGGTGGAATTCACCCCTCCACTTT.